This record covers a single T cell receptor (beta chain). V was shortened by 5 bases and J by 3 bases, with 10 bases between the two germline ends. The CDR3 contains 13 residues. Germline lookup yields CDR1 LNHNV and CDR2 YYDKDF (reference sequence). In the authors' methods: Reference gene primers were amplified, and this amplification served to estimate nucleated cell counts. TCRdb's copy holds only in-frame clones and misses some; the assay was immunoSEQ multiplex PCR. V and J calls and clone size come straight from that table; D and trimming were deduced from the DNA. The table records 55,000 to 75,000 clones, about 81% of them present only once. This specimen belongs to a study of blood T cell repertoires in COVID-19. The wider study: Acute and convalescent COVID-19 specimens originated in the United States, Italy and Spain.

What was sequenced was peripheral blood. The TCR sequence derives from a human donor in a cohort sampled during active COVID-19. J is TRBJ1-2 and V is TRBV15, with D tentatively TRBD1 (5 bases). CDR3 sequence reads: CATSGRADYGYTF. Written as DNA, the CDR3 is TGTGCCACCAGCGGCAGGGCTGACTATGGCTACACCTTC. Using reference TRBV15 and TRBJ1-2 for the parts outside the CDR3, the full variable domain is DAMVIQNPRYQVTQFGKPVTLSCSQTLNHNVMYWYQQKSSQAPKLLFHYYDKDFNNEADTPDNFQSRRPNTSFCFLDIRSPGLGDTAMYLCATSGRADYGYTFGSGTRLTVV.